This T cell receptor beta chain was sequenced during a study of T-cell memory formation after mild COVID-19. V lost 3 bases and J 3 bases, leaving 8 bases between the germline ends. CDR3 size: 13 residues. From germline, CDR1 is SGHTA and CDR2 FQGNSA. TCRdb used MiXCR to reprocess the 5' RACE reads, holding one entry per CDR3 protein. The data hold 350,000 to 450,000 distinct CDR3 sequences, with approximately 14% observed a single time. The sample holds many counts of this clonotype. The sample comprised PBMCs or a T cell subset sorted from them (not recorded which). The TCR comes from a man aged 18 to 29 who had mild COVID-19 (a few samples of this study predate the infection). Cell type and time point are not known. The gene calls are TRBV7-2 and TRBJ1-2; D is unclear. The CDR3 DNA sequence: TGTGCCAGCAGCTTGCCGGGCGACTATGGCTACACCTTC. It translates to CASSLPGDYGYTF.